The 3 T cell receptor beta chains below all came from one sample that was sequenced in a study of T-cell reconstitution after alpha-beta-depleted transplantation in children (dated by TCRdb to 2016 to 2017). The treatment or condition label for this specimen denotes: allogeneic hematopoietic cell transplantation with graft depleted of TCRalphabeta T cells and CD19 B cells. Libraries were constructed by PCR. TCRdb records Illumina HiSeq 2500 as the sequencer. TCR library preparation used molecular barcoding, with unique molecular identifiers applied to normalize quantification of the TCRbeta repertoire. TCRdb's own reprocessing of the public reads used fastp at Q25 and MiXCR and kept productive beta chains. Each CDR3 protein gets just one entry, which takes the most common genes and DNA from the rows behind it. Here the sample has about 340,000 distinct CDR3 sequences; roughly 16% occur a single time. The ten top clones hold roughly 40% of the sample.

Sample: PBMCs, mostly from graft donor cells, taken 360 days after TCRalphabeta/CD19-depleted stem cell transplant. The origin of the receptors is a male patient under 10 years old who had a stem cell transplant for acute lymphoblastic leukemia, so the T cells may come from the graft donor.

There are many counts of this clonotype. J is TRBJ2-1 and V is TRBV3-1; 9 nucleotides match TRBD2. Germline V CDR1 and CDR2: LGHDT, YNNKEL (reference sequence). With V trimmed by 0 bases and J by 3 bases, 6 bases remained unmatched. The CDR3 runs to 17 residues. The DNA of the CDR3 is TGTGCCAGCAGCCAAGAATGGCGGGAGGGGCTCTACAATGAGCAGTTCTTC. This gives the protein CASSQEWREGLYNEQFF.

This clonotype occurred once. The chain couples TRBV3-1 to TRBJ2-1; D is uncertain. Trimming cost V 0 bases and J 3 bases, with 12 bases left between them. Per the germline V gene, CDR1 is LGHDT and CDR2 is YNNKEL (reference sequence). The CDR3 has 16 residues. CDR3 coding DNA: TGTGCCAGCAGCCAAGATTCGTTACCCATCTACAATGAGCAGTTCTTC. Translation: CASSQDSLPIYNEQFF.

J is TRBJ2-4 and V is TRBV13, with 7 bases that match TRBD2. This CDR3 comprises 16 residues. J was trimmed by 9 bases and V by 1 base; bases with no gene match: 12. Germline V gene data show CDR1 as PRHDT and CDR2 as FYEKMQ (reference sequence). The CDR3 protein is CASSLDPGREGGIQYF. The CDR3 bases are TGTGCCAGCAGCTTAGACCCGGGGAGGGAGGGAGGCATTCAGTACTTC.